The 14 T cell receptor beta chains presented below share a single source sample, sequenced in a study of regulatory T cells in long-lasting Graves disease. Time point meaning: newly diagnosed GD, antithyroid drugs for less than 3 months. The TCR library was made from RNA extracted from PBMCs. Investigators prepared the TCR beta libraries by applying iRepertoire HTBI primers and Arm-PCR of CDR3 regions. In TCRdb, the multiplex PCR reads were re-called with MiXCR into one record per CDR3 protein. This sample has roughly 610,000 distinct CDR3 sequences, with 15% to 20% found just once. The same sample was also studied in work on T cells in Graves' hyperthyroidism and ophthalmopathy.

Sequencing used peripheral blood mononuclear cells (PBMCs), obtained at new diagnosis, from a patient treated with antithyroid drugs. The receptor set was obtained from a man between 18 and 35 years old with Graves disease.

As regards this clonotype: Since no conserved phenylalanine or tryptophan closes the CDR3, a read error is the likely cause. The rearrangement joins TRBV6-2 or TRBV6-3 to TRBJ1-1; no firm D call. V shed 4 bases and J shed 0 bases, with 6 bases lying between them. The germline gives CDR1 MNHEY, CDR2 SVGEGT. The CDR3 totals 13 residues. The CDR3 protein is CASSSPLNTEAFS. The CDR3 nucleotides read TGTGCCAGCAGTTCCCCACTGAACACTGAAGCTTTCTCT.

The J gene is TRBJ2-7, the V gene TRBV7-6; D may match TRBD1 or TRBD2 (6 bases each). Trimming took 5 bases from V and 2 from J, leaving 22 bases between them. The CDR3 contains 17 residues. The germline gives CDR1 SGHVS, CDR2 FNYEAQ. Here the CDR3 DNA reads TGTGCCAGCAGCCAATTGAAGGGGGGCACTAGGACCTACGAGCAGTACTTC. Residues: CASSQLKGGTRTYEQYF. Full variable domain (missing parts from reference TRBV7-6 and TRBJ2-7): GAGVSQSPRYKVTKRGQDVALRCDPISGHVSLYWYRQALGQGPEFLTYFNYEAQQDKSGLPNDRFSAERPEGSISTLTIQRTEQRDSAMYRCASSQLKGGTRTYEQYFGPGTRLTVT.

The chain employs TRBV10-3 and TRBJ1-2; 9 positions agree with TRBD1. This CDR3 region has 15 residues. CDR1 and CDR2 from the germline V gene are ENHRY and SYGVKD. The trim removed 5 bases at V and 2 bases at J, leaving 6 bases unmatched. The DNA for the CDR3 is TGTGCCATCAGTTGGACAGGGGATTTGAACTATGGCTACACCTTC. It is translated as CAISWTGDLNYGYTF.

V is TRBV7-9 and J is TRBJ2-7, with 8 bases matching TRBD1. J lost 5 bases, V lost 4 bases, and 7 bases had no gene match. Per germline, CDR1 SEHNR and CDR2 FQNEAQ (reference sequence). This CDR3 comprises 14 residues. The CDR3 DNA reads TGTGCCAGCAGCTCGGACAGGGCCCGCGACGAGCAGTACTTC. Translated: CASSSDRARDEQYF.

Notes on this clonotype: This may be a read error: a much more frequent sequence differs by one nucleotide. DNA for the CDR3: TGTGCCAGCAGTCGGGAGTATGGAAACACCATATGTTTT. Translated, it gives CASSREYGNTICF. The chain uses TRBV6-2 or TRBV6-3 and TRBJ1-3; no firm D call. The length of the CDR3 is 13 residues. Germline CDR1 and CDR2: MNHEY and SVGEGT.

This clonotype came up many times. This chain uses TRBV28 with TRBJ1-1; D perhaps matches TRBD1 (5 bases). Between the trimmed V and J ends, which lost 6 bases and 2 bases, there was a span of 13 bases. There are 14 residues in the CDR3. The germline gives CDR1 MDHEN, CDR2 SYDVKM. CDR3 residues: CASSGPDSNTEAFF. The CDR3 DNA reads as TGTGCCAGCAGCGGCCCCGACAGCAACACTGAAGCTTTCTTT.

This clonotype was counted between two and nine times. The V call is TRBV9, the J call TRBJ2-2, with 14 bases matching TRBD2. The CDR3 runs 19 residues. Trimming took 0 bases from V and 0 from J; bases not matched to a gene: 4. Germline V gives CDR1 SGDLS, CDR2 YYNGEE. The CDR3 DNA follows: TGTGCCAGCAGCGTAGGCGGACTAGCGGGAGGCCCGAACACCGGGGAGCTGTTTTTT. Protein: CASSVGGLAGGPNTGELFF.

As for this clonotype: A read error may be the cause here, since a much bigger clone is one base away. The J gene is TRBJ2-7, the V gene TRBV7-9; tentative D call: TRBD1 (6 bases). V was pared by 6 bases and J by 3 bases, with 15 bases between. Germline V gene lookup returns CDR1 SEHNR and CDR2 FQNEAQ (reference sequence). The CDR3 is made up of 14 amino acids. The CDR3 bases are TGTGCCAGCAGTCCCCCGGGACACTACTACGAGCAGTACTTC. Amino acids: CASSPPGHYYEQYF.

V usage is TRBV2 and J usage is TRBJ2-3; 9 nucleotides align to TRBD1. Germline CDR1 reads SNHLY; CDR2 reads FYNNEI. The ends lost 4 bases at V and 3 bases at J; junction bases unmatched: 5. CDR3 length: 15 amino acids. The CDR3: CASSGDREGTDTQYF. The CDR3 DNA is TGTGCCAGCAGTGGGGACAGGGAGGGGACAGATACGCAGTATTTT. The full variable domain, completed using reference TRBV2 and TRBJ2-3, is EPEVTQTPSHQVTQMGQEVILRCVPISNHLYFYWYRQILGQKVEFLVSFYNNEISEKSEIFDDQFSVERPDGSNFTLKIRSTKLEDSAMYFCASSGDREGTDTQYFGPGTRLTVL.

The V and J genes are TRBV4-1 and TRBJ2-5, with 7 bases that match TRBD2. Losses at the gene ends were 1 base for V and 5 bases for J; bases not matched to a gene: 7. The CDR3 has 15 amino acids. The germline gives CDR1 MGHRA, CDR2 YSYEKL. The CDR3 is CASSQGAAGSETQYF. The CDR3 bases are TGCGCCAGCAGCCAAGGGGCAGCGGGAAGCGAGACCCAGTACTTC.

Ten or more counts support this clonotype. This chain's CDR3 is CASSLSTGGRNEQYF. CDR3 nucleotide sequence: TGTGCCAGCTCACTTTCGACTGGAGGTCGGAACGAGCAGTACTTC. The rearrangement links TRBV18 to TRBJ2-7; TRBD2 might be the D (5 bases). The CDR3 is made up of 15 amino acids. The V and J ends lost 4 bases and 5 bases respectively, with 18 bases between them. Germline assignment: CDR1 KGHSH and CDR2 LQKENI.

This clonotype was counted at least ten times. V gene TRBV5-1 combines with J gene TRBJ2-1; D is undetermined. Germline V gene data show CDR1 as SGHRS and CDR2 as YFSETQ. The CDR3 is 14 amino acids. With 0 bases removed from V and 9 bases from J, the gap between germline ends came to 13 bases. The chain's CDR3 is CASSLAFVGFEQFF. The DNA for the CDR3 is TGCGCCAGCAGCTTGGCCTTCGTGGGGTTTGAGCAGTTCTTC.

A word on this clonotype: This may come from a read error, since a much larger clone is one base off. The chain employs TRBV2 and TRBJ2-7; the D gene is possibly TRBD2 (6 bases). The CDR3 has 13 amino acids. V was clipped by 4 bases and J by 5 bases, with 12 bases between them. CDR1 and CDR2 (germline): SNHLY, FYNNEI. The CDR3 nucleotides read TGTGCCAGCAGTGTCGGGAGAATTAACGAGCAGTACTTC. Protein product: CASSVGRINEQYF.

The V call is TRBV7-3, the J call TRBJ2-2, with 11 nucleotides matching TRBD1. The CDR3 has 16 residues. Germline CDR1 is SGHTA and CDR2 is FQGTGA. V lost 5 bases, J lost 5 bases, and 7 bases stayed unmatched. Here the CDR3 DNA reads TGTGCCAGCAGCCCTCCGGGGACAGGGGGTACCGGGGAGCTGTTTTTT. It translates to CASSPPGTGGTGELFF.